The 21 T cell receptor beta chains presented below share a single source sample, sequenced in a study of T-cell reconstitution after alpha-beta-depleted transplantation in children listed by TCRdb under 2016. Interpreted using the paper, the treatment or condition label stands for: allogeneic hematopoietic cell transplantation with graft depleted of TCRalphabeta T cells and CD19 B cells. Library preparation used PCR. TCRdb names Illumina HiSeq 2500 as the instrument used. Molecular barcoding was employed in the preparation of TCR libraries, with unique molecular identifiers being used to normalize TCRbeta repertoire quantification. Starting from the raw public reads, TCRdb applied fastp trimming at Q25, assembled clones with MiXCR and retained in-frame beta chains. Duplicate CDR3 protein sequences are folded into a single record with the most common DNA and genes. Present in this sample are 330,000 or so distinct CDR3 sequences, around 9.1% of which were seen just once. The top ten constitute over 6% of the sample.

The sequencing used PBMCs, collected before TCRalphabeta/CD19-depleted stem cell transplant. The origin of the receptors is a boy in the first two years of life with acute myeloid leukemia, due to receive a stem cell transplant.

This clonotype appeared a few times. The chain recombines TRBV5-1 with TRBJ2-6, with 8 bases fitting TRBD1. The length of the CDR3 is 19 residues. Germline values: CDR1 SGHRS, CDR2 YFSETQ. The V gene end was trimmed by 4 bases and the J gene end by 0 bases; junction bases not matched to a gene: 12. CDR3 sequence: CASSTMTGASSSGANVLTF. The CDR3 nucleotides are TGCGCCAGCAGCACAATGACAGGGGCATCAAGCTCTGGGGCCAACGTCCTGACTTTC. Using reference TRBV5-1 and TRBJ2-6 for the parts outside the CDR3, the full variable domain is KAGVTQTPRYLIKTRGQQVTLSCSPISGHRSVSWYQQTPGQGLQFLFEYFSETQRNKGNFPGRFSGRQFSNSRSEMNVSTLELGDSALYLCASSTMTGASSSGANVLTFGAGSRLTVL.

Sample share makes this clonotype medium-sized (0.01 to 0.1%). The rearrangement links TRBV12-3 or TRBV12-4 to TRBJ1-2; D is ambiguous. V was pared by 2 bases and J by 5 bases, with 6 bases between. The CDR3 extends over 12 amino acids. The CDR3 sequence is CASSLWPYGYTF. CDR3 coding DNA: TGTGCCAGCAGTTTATGGCCTTATGGCTACACCTTC.

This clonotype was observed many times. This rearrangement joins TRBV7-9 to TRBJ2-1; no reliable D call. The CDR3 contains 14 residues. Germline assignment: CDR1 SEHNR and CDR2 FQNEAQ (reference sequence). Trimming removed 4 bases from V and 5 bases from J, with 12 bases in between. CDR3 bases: TGTGCCAGCAGCTCGCAGGAGTCCCACAATGAGCAGTTCTTC. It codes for CASSSQESHNEQFF.

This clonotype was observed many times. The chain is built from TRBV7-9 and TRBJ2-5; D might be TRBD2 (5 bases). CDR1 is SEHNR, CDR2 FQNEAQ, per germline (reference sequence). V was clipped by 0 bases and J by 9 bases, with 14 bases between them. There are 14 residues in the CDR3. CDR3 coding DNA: TGTGCCAGCAGCTTAGCTCTGGGGAGCGGAGCCCAGTACTTC. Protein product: CASSLALGSGAQYF.

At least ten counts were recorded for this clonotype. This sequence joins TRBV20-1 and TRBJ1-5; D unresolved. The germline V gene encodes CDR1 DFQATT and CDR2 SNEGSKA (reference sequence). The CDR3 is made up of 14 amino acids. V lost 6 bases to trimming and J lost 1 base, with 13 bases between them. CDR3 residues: CSALPGASNQPQHF. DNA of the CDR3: TGCAGTGCCCTACCGGGAGCCAGCAATCAGCCCCAGCATTTT.

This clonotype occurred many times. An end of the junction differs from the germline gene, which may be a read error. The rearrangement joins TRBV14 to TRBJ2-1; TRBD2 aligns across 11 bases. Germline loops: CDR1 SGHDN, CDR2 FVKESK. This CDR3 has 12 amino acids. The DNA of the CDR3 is TGTGCCAGCAGGCCGACTAGCGGGGCCACGGTCTTC. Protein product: CASRPTSGATVF. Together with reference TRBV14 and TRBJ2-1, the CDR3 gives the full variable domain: EAGVTQFPSHSVIEKGQTVTLRCDPISGHDNLYWYRRVMGKEIKFLLHFVKESKQDESGMPNNRFLAERTGGTYSTLKVQPAELEDSGVYFCASRPTSGATVFGPGTRLTVL.

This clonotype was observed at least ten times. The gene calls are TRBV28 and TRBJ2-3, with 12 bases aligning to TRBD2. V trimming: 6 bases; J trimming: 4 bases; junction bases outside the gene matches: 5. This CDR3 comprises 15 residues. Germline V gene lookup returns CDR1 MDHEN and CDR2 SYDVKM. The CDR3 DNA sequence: TGTGCCAGCAGCCTCCTAGCGGGGGGGTCAGATACGCAGTATTTT. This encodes CASSLLAGGSDTQYF.

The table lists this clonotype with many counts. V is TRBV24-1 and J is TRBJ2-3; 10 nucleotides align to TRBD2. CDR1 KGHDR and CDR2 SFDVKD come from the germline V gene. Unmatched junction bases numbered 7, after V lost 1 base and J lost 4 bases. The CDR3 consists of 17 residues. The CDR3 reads CATSDFSPSGSSDTQYF. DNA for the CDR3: TGTGCCACCAGTGATTTCTCGCCTAGCGGGAGTTCAGATACGCAGTATTTT.

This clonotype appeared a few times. The CDR3 is CASISPGTGRYEQYF. The CDR3 coding sequence is TGTGCCAGCATTTCGCCCGGGACAGGGCGGTACGAGCAGTACTTC. The V call is TRBV6-5, the J call TRBJ2-7; 9 bases fit TRBD1. J lost 4 bases, V lost 7 bases, and 11 bases had no gene match. From germline, CDR1 is MNHEY and CDR2 SVGAGI. This CDR3 region has 15 residues.

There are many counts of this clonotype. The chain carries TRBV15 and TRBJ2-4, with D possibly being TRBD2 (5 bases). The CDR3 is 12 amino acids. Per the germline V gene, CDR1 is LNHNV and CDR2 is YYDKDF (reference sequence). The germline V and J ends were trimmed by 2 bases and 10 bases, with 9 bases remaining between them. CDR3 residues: CATSRKGEIQYF. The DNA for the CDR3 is TGTGCCACCAGCAGAAAGGGAGAGATTCAGTACTTC.

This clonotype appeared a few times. CDR3 loop: CANRLAGITGELFF. DNA for the CDR3: TGTGCGAACCGGCTAGCGGGGATAACCGGGGAGCTGTTTTTT. The chain employs TRBV12-3 or TRBV12-4 and TRBJ2-2; 9 bases map to TRBD2. The CDR3 spans 14 residues.

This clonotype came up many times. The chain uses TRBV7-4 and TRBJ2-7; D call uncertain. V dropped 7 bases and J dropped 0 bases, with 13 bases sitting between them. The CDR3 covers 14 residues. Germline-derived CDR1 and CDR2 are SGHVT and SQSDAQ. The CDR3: CASTTLTPSYEQYF. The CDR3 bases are TGTGCCAGCACCACCCTGACACCCTCCTACGAGCAGTACTTC.

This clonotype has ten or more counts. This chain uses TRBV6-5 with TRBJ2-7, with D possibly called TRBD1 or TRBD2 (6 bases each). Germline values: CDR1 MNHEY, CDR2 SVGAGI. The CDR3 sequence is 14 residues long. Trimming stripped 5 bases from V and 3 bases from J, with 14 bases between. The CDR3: CASSRGAGLYEQYF. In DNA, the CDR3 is TGTGCCAGCAGTAGGGGGGCAGGACTCTACGAGCAGTACTTC.

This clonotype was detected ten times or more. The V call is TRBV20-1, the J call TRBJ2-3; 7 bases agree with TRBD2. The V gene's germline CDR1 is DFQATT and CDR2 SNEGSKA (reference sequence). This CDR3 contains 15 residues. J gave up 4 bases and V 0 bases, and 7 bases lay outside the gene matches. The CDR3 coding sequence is TGCAGTGCTAGAGATCCAAGGACTAGGGCAGATACGCAGTATTTT. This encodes CSARDPRTRADTQYF.

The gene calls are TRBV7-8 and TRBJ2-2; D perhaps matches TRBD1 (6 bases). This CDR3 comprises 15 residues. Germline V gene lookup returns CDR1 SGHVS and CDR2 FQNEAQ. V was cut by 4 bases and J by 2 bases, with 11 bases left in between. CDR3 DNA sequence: TGTGCCAGCAGCTCTAACAGGGCTAACACCGGGGAGCTGTTTTTT. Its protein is CASSSNRANTGELFF. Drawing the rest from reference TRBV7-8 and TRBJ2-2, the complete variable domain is GAGVSQSPRYKVAKRGQDVALRCDPISGHVSLFWYQQALGQGPEFLTYFQNEAQLDKSGLPSDRFFAERPEGSVSTLKIQRTQQEDSAVYLCASSSNRANTGELFFGEGSRLTVL.

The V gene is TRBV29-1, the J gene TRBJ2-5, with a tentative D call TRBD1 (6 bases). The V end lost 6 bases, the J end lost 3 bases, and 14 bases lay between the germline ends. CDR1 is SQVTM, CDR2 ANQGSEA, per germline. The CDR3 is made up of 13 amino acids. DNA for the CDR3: TGCAGCGTCACAGGGTGGGTTGAAGAGACCCAGTACTTC. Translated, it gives CSVTGWVEETQYF.

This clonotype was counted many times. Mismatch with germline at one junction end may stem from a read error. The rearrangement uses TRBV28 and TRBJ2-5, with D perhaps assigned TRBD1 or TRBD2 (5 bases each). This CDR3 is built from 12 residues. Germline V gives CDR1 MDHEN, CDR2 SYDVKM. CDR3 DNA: TGTGCCAGCAGTTCCCCCGGGACCCTCACGGACTTC. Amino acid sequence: CASSSPGTLTDF.

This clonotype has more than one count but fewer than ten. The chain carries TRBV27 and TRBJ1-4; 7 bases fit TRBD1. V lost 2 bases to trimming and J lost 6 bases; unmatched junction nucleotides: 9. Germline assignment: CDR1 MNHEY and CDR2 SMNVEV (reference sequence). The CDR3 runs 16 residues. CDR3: CASSLRRQGRYEKLFF. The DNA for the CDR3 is TGTGCCAGCAGTTTAAGAAGACAGGGTAGATATGAAAAACTGTTTTTT.

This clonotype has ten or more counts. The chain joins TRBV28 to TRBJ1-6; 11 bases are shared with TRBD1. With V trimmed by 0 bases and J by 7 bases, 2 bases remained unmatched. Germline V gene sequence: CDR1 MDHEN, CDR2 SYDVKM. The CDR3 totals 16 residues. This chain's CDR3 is CASSLWRDRGNSPLHF. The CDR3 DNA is TGTGCCAGCAGTTTATGGAGGGACAGGGGGAATTCACCCCTCCACTTT.

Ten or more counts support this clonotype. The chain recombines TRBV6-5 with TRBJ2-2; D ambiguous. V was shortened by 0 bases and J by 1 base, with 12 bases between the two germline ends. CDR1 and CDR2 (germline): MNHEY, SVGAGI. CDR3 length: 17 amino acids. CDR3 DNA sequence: TGTGCCAGCAGTTACTCGATGGGCGGTCTGAACACCGGGGAGCTGTTTTTT. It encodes CASSYSMGGLNTGELFF.

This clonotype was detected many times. The CDR3 sequence: CASSRLVGTDPTGELFF. The CDR3 DNA reads as TGTGCCAGCAGCCGGCTTGTCGGGACAGACCCCACCGGGGAGCTGTTTTTT. The chain uses TRBV7-9 and TRBJ2-2, with 7 bases matching TRBD1. The CDR3 contains 17 residues. Per germline, CDR1 SEHNR and CDR2 FQNEAQ (reference sequence). Trimming removed 5 bases from V and 4 bases from J; junction bases left unmatched: 13. Full variable domain (rest looked up from reference TRBV7-9 and TRBJ2-2): DTGVSQNPRHKITKRGQNVTFRCDPISEHNRLYWYRQTLGQGPEFLTYFQNEAQLEKSRLLSDRFSAERPKGSFSTLEIQRTEQGDSAMYLCASSRLVGTDPTGELFFGEGSRLTVL.